This TCR beta chain was documented in a study of blood T cell repertoires in COVID-19. Data came from immunoSEQ multiplex PCR; TCRdb stores just in-frame clones and leaves some out. The table has approximately 240,000 clones, around four fifths seen once. CDR1 is SGDLS, CDR2 YYNGEE, per germline. J was trimmed by 3 bases and V by 3 bases; bases with no gene match: 5. The CDR3 runs to 15 residues. This clonotype originated in a woman over 75 with active or convalescent COVID-19. The specimen was peripheral blood. This chain uses TRBV9 with TRBJ2-3, with TRBD1 matching over 9 bases. The CDR3 reads CASSAGDRATDTQYF. The CDR3 DNA reads TGTGCCAGCAGCGCTGGGGACAGGGCGACAGATACGCAGTATTTT.